This T cell receptor (beta chain) was captured in a study of blood T cell repertoires in COVID-19. V lost 5 bases and J lost 0; bases outside the gene matches: 11. CDR3 size: 18 residues. Germline V gene lookup returns CDR1 SGHVS and CDR2 FQNEAQ. TCRdb keeps only in-frame clones here, not all; method: immunoSEQ multiplex PCR. The sample yields about 68,000 clones, roughly 83% seen once. This rearrangement joins TRBV7-8 to TRBJ2-4; TRBD2 aligns across 9 bases. The sample was peripheral blood. The receptor was isolated from a man aged 45-65 years with active COVID-19. The CDR3 sequence is CASSPLSGGGAAKNIQYF. The CDR3 DNA follows: TGTGCCAGCAGCCCCCTCAGCGGCGGGGGGGCAGCCAAAAACATTCAGTACTTC.